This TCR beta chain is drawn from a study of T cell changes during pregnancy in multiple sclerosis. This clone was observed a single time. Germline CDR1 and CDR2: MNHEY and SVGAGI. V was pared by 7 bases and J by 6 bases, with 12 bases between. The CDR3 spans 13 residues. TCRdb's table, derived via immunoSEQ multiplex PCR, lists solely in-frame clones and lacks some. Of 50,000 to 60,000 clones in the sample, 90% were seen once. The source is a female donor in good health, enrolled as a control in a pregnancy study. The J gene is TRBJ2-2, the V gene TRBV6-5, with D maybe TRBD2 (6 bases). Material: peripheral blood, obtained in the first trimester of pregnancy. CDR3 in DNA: TGTGCCAGCACCAGATGGGGGGCCGGGGAGCTGTTTTTT. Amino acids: CASTRWGAGELFF.